These 18 T cell receptor beta chains were sequenced from one sample in a study of graft-versus-host responses after intestinal transplantation. The protocol was immunoSEQ multiplex PCR, while the TCRdb copy is restricted to in-frame clones and leaves out a portion. The sample yields about 82,000 clones, 91% seen once. For these receptors, no antigen is known. Sample: unstimulated CD4+ T cells sorted from spleen or lymph node cells, taken before intestinal transplant. Receptor source: a human donor who received an intestinal transplant.

Only one count was recorded for this clone. The chain recombines TRBV6-5 with TRBJ1-1; possibly TRBD1 for D (6 bases). Germline loops: CDR1 MNHEY, CDR2 SVGAGI. CDR3 length: 14 residues. Deletions cut 11 bases from V and 5 bases from J, with 21 bases between. CDR3 coding DNA: TGTGCCGTCCTAGCCCTAGGGGGACGGACTGAAGCTTTCTTT. Amino acids: CAVLALGGRTEAFF.

The chain joins TRBV2 to TRBJ2-3; D gene ambiguous. In germline, CDR1 is SNHLY, CDR2 FYNNEI. This CDR3 region has 14 residues. V shed 6 bases and J shed 2 bases, with 12 bases lying between them. The CDR3 protein is CASSPTPSTDTQYF. DNA for the CDR3: TGTGCCAGCAGCCCCACTCCCTCCACAGATACGCAGTATTTT. Variable domain in full (rest from reference TRBV2 and TRBJ2-3): EPEVTQTPSHQVTQMGQEVILRCVPISNHLYFYWYRQILGQKVEFLVSFYNNEISEKSEIFDDQFSVERPDGSNFTLKIRSTKLEDSAMYFCASSPTPSTDTQYFGPGTRLTVL.

The CDR3 loop reads CASSIDRGTATNEKLFF. CDR3 bases: TGTGCCAGTAGTATAGATCGGGGTACAGCAACTAATGAAAAACTGTTTTTT. The rearrangement links TRBV19 to TRBJ1-4; D gene ambiguous. CDR3 length: 17 amino acids. Per germline, CDR1 LNHDA and CDR2 SQIVND (reference sequence). V lost 0 bases and J lost 0, with 11 bases in between.

The CDR3 DNA follows: TGTGCCAGCAAGAGGGGGTTAGATACGCAGTATTTT. It encodes CASKRGLDTQYF. The chain couples TRBV6-6 to TRBJ2-3; tentative D call: TRBD1 (6 bases). V shed 7 bases and J shed 5 bases, with 10 bases lying between them. Germline values: CDR1 MNHNY, CDR2 SVGAGI (reference sequence). The CDR3 is 12 amino acids.

The CDR3 is CASSLALSSGPYEQYF. In nucleotides, the CDR3 is TGCGCCAGCAGCTTGGCCTTATCATCAGGTCCCTACGAGCAGTACTTC. This sequence joins TRBV5-1 and TRBJ2-7; D gene uncertain. Germline V CDR1 and CDR2: SGHRS, YFSETQ. The CDR3 sequence is 16 residues long. Trimming cost V 0 bases and J 2 bases, with 15 bases left between them.

This chain connects TRBV9 to TRBJ2-3, with 12 bases that match TRBD2. This CDR3 has 14 residues. Per the germline V gene, CDR1 is SGDLS and CDR2 is YYNGEE. With V trimmed by 4 bases and J by 6 bases, 3 bases remained unmatched. This CDR3 reads CASSLLAGGDTQYF. The CDR3, as DNA: TGTGCCAGCAGCCTCCTAGCGGGGGGGGATACGCAGTATTTT.

This chain connects TRBV30 to TRBJ1-1; weak D call: TRBD1 (6 bases). CDR1 GTSNPN and CDR2 SVGIG come from the germline V gene (reference sequence). CDR3 size: 12 residues. The V end was cut by 5 bases, the J end by 4 bases, with 11 bases between. The CDR3 here is CAWGGSGTEAFF. The CDR3 region has the DNA TGTGCCTGGGGGGGCTCTGGCACTGAAGCTTTCTTT.

The V and J genes are TRBV7-2 and TRBJ2-3; a weak D match, TRBD1 (5 bases). CDR1 and CDR2 from the germline V gene are SGHTA and FQGNSA. Trimming removed 3 bases at V and 4 bases at J, with 8 bases between. The CDR3 sequence is 13 residues long. The DNA for the CDR3 is TGTGCCAGCAGCTTCAGGGTCGCAGATACGCAGTATTTT. Translation: CASSFRVADTQYF.

This clone was seen a handful of times. The CDR3 here is CASSDLDRGGYTF. The DNA for the CDR3 is TGTGCCAGCAGTGACCTGGACAGGGGTGGCTACACCTTC. The V gene is TRBV6-1, the J gene TRBJ1-2, with 9 bases identical to TRBD1. Germline CDR1 reads MNHNS; CDR2 reads SASEGT. CDR3 size: 13 residues. The V segment lost 3 bases and the J segment 7 bases; nucleotides outside the gene matches: 3.

This clone was recorded only once. The chain uses TRBV19 and TRBJ1-2; 9 positions agree with TRBD1. The CDR3 is made up of 18 amino acids. With V trimmed by 0 bases and J by 0 bases, 8 bases remained unmatched. The germline gives CDR1 LNHDA, CDR2 SQIVND (reference sequence). The CDR3 coding sequence is TGTGCCAGTAGTATAGAGTTGACAGGGGGGACAGCTAACTATGGCTACACCTTC. It specifies CASSIELTGGTANYGYTF.

The CDR3 DNA reads as TGTGCCAGCAACAACAGGGGGCCCGGGGAGCTGTTTTTT. Translating gives CASNNRGPGELFF. V and J are TRBV6-6 and TRBJ2-2; 9 bases match TRBD1. The germline V gene encodes CDR1 MNHNY and CDR2 SVGAGI (reference sequence). The CDR3 spans 13 residues. The junction had 3 bases not matched to a gene; V was cut back by 7 bases and J by 6 bases.

The V gene is TRBV25-1, the J gene TRBJ2-5, with TRBD1 as a possible D gene (5 bases). Trimming shortened V by 0 bases and J by 4 bases, and 15 bases separated the two germline ends. Germline V gene sequence: CDR1 MGHDK, CDR2 SYGVNS. The CDR3 loop spans 16 amino acids. The CDR3 protein is CASSEYAGKNSETQYF. The CDR3, as DNA: TGTGCCAGCAGTGAATATGCAGGGAAAAACTCAGAGACCCAGTACTTC.

The chain links TRBV21-1 to TRBJ1-1; the table gives TRBD1 as D, unverified against the DNA. TRBV21-1 has pseudogene status. CDR3 length: 15 residues. In nucleotides, the CDR3 is TGTGCCAGCAGCAAAGAACAGGGGGCATCAACTGAAGCTTTCTTT. It codes for CASSKEQGASTEAFF.

This rearrangement joins TRBV5-1 to TRBJ2-5, with 9 bases fitting TRBD1. V lost 4 bases to trimming and J lost 4 bases; unmatched junction nucleotides: 5. Germline lookup yields CDR1 SGHRS and CDR2 YFSETQ. There are 14 residues in the CDR3. The CDR3 is CASSEPGQGETQYF. CDR3 bases: TGCGCCAGCAGCGAACCGGGACAGGGAGAGACCCAGTACTTC.

V is TRBV4-3 and J is TRBJ2-2; weak D call: TRBD2 (5 bases). Germline lookup yields CDR1 LGHNA and CDR2 YSLEER. The CDR3 is 19 amino acids. Trimming left V 0 bases short and J 5 bases short, with 22 bases between. In DNA, the CDR3 is TGCGCCAGCAGCCAAGATTTCGGGCGAGAAGCGCCGGGGACCGGGGAGCTGTTTTTT. Translated, it gives CASSQDFGREAPGTGELFF.

The J gene is TRBJ2-7, the V gene TRBV4-3, with 7 bases matching TRBD1. The CDR3 covers 16 residues. The V and J ends lost 0 bases and 5 bases, in that order; junction bases with no gene match: 10. Germline lookup yields CDR1 LGHNA and CDR2 YSLEER. The CDR3, as DNA: TGCGCCAGCAGCCAAGATCTTGGACAGGACGGGGACGAGCAGTACTTC. This gives the protein CASSQDLGQDGDEQYF.

The chain employs TRBV7-2 and TRBJ2-3, with D unclear. V dropped 3 bases and J dropped 4 bases, with 11 bases sitting between them. Germline CDR1 reads SGHTA; CDR2 reads FQGNSA. This CDR3 is built from 14 residues. DNA of the CDR3: TGTGCCAGCAGCTTGGGCCATTCGTCAGATACGCAGTATTTT. This sequence encodes CASSLGHSSDTQYF.

CDR3 residues: CACSFGSSTDTQYF. CDR3 DNA: TGTGCCTGCTCATTCGGGTCGAGCACAGATACGCAGTATTTT. This chain connects TRBV6-5 to TRBJ2-3; the D is unclear. Trimming took 11 bases from V and 0 from J, leaving 15 bases between them. Germline-derived CDR1 and CDR2 are MNHEY and SVGAGI. This CDR3 is 14 amino acids long.